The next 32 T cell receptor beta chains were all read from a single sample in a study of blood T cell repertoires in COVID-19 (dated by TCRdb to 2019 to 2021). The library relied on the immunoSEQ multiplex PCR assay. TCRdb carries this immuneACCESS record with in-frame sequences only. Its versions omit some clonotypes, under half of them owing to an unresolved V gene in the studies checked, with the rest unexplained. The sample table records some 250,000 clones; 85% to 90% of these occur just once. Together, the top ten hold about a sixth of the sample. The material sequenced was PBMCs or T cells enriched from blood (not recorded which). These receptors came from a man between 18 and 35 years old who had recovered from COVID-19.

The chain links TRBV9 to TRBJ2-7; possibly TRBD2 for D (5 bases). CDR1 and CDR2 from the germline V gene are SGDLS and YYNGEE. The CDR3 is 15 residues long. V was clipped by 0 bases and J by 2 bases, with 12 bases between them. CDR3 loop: CASSVGLAETYEQYF. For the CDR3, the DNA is TGTGCCAGCAGCGTAGGGCTAGCCGAGACCTACGAGCAGTACTTC.

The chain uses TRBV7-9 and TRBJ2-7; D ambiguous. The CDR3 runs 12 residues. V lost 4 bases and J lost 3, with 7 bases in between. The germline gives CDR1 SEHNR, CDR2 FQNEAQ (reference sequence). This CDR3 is CASSYPGYEQYF. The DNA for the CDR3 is TGTGCCAGCAGCTACCCGGGCTACGAGCAGTACTTC.

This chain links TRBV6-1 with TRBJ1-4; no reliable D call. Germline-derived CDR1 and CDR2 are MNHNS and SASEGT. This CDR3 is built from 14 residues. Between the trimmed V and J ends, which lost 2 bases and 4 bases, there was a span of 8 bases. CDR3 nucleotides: TGTGCCAGCAGTGAACAGGCGCTTAATGAAAAACTGTTTTTT. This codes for CASSEQALNEKLFF.

The CDR3, as DNA: TGTGCCAGTAGTATTAGCCACGGCGGGAGTCCCTACGAGCAGTACTTC. This sequence encodes CASSISHGGSPYEQYF. This chain connects TRBV19 to TRBJ2-7, with TRBD2 identical over 7 bases. The germline gives CDR1 LNHDA, CDR2 SQIVND (reference sequence). After removal of 3 bases from V and 2 bases from J, the junction contained 10 bases not matched to a gene. The CDR3 loop spans 16 amino acids. Full variable domain (rest looked up from reference TRBV19 and TRBJ2-7): DGGITQSPKYLFRKEGQNVTLSCEQNLNHDAMYWYRQDPGQGLRLIYYSQIVNDFQKGDIAEGYSVSREKKESFPLTVTSAQKNPTAFYLCASSISHGGSPYEQYFGPGTRLTVT.

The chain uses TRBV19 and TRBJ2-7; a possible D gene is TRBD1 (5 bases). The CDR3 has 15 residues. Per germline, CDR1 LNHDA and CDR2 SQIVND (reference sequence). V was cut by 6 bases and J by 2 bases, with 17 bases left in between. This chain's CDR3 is CASSLPVQATYEQYF. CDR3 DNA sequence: TGTGCCAGTAGCCTACCTGTACAGGCAACCTACGAGCAGTACTTC. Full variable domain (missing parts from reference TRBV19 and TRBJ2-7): DGGITQSPKYLFRKEGQNVTLSCEQNLNHDAMYWYRQDPGQGLRLIYYSQIVNDFQKGDIAEGYSVSREKKESFPLTVTSAQKNPTAFYLCASSLPVQATYEQYFGPGTRLTVT.

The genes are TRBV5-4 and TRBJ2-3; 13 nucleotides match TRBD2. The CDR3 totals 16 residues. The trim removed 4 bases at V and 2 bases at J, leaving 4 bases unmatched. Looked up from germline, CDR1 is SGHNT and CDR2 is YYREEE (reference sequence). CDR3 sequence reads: CASSGGTSGITDTQYF. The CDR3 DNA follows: TGTGCCAGCAGCGGGGGGACTAGCGGGATCACAGATACGCAGTATTTT.

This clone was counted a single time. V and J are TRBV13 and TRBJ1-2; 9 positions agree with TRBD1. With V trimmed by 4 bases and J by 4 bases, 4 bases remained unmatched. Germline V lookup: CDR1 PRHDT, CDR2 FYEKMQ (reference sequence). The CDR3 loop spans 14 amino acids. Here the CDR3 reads CASSSGTGPYGYTF. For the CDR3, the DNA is TGTGCCAGCAGCTCAGGGACAGGGCCCTATGGCTACACCTTC.

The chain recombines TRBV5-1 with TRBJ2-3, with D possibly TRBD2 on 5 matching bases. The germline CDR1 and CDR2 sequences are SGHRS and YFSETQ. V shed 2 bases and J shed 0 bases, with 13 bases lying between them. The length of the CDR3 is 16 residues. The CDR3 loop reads CASSFGGRASTDTQYF. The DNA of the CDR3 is TGCGCCAGCAGCTTCGGTGGGCGGGCTAGCACAGATACGCAGTATTTT.

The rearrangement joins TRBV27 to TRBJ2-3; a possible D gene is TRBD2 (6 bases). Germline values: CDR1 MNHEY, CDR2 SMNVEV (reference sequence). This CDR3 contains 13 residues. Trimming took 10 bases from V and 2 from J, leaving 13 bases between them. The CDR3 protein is CAIRGLSTDTQYF. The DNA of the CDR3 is TGTGCCATCCGGGGACTTTCCACAGATACGCAGTATTTT.

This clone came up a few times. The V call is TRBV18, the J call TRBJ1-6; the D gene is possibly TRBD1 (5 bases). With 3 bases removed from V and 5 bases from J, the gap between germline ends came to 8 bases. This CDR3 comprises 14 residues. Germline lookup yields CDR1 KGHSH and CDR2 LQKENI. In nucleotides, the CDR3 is TGTGCCAGCTCACCCACCAGGGATAATTCACCCCTCCACTTT. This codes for CASSPTRDNSPLHF.

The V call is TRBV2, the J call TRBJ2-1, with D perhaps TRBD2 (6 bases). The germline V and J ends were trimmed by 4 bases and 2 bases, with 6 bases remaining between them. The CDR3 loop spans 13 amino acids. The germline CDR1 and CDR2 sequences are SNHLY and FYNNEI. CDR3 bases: TGTGCCAGCAGTGGGACTACCTACAATGAGCAGTTCTTC. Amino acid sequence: CASSGTTYNEQFF.

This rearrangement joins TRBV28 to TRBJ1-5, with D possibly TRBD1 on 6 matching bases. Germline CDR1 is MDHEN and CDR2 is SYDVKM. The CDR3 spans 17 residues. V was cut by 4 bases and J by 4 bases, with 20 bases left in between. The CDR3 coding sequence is TGTGCCAGCAGTTCTATAACTAAGGACAGAATAAATCAGCCCCAGCATTTT. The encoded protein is CASSSITKDRINQPQHF.

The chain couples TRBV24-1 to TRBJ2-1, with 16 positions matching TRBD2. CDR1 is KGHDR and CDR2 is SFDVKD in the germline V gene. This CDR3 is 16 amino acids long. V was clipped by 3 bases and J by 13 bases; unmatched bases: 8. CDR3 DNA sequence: TGTGCCACCAGTGATCCGGGACTAGCGGGAGGGCCTCTTCAGTTCTTC. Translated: CATSDPGLAGGPLQFF.

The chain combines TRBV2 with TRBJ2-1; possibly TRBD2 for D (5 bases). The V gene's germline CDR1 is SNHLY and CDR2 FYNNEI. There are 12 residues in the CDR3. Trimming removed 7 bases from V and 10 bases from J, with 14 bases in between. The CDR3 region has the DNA TGTGCCAGCACCAATGACTTAGCGGAGCAGTTCTTC. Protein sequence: CASTNDLAEQFF.

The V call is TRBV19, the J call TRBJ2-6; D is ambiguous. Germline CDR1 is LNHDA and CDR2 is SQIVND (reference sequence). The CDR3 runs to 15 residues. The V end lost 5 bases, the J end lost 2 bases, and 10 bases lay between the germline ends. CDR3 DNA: TGTGCCAGTAGTCCATCGAGTGCTGGGGCCAACGTCCTGACTTTC. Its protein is CASSPSSAGANVLTF.

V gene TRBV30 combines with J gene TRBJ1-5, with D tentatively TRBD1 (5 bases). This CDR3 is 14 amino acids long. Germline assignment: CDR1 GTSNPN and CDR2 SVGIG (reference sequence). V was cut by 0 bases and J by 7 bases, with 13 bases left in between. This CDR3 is CAWSVRGSRQPQHF. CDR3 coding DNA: TGTGCCTGGAGTGTAAGGGGTTCCAGGCAGCCCCAGCATTTT.

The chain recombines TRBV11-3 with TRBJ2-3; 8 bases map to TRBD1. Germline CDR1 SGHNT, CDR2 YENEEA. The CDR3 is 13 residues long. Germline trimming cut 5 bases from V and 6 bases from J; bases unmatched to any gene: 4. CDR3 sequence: CASSTRTGDTQYF. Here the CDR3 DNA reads TGTGCCAGCAGCACCCGGACAGGGGATACGCAGTATTTT.

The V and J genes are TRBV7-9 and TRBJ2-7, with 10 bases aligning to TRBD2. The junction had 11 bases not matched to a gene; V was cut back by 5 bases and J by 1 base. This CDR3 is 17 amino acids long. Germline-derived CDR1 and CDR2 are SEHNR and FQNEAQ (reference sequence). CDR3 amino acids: CASSPPIGLAVSYEQYF. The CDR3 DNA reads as TGTGCCAGCAGCCCACCGATTGGACTAGCGGTTTCCTACGAGCAGTACTTC.

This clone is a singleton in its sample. CDR3 in DNA: TGTGCCAGCAGCTTACGGGACAATCAACAGTATTTT. It yields the protein CASSLRDNQQYF. The chain recombines TRBV7-9 with TRBJ2-3; TRBD1 is a possible D gene (6 bases). Trimming removed 2 bases from V and 12 bases from J, with 12 bases in between. Germline values: CDR1 SEHNR, CDR2 FQNEAQ (reference sequence). The CDR3 runs to 12 residues. The complete variable domain, with remaining parts taken from reference TRBV7-9 and TRBJ2-3, reads DTGVSQNPRHKITKRGQNVTFRCDPISEHNRLYWYRQTLGQGPEFLTYFQNEAQLEKSRLLSDRFSAERPKGSFSTLEIQRTEQGDSAMYLCASSLRDNQQYFGPGTRLTVL.

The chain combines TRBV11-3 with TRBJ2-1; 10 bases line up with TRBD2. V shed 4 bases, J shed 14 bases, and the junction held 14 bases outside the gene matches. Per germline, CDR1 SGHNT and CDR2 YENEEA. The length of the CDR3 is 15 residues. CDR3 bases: TGTGCCAGCAGCTCAATCGAAGCGGGAGGGATGGGGGAGTTCTTC. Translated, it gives CASSSIEAGGMGEFF.

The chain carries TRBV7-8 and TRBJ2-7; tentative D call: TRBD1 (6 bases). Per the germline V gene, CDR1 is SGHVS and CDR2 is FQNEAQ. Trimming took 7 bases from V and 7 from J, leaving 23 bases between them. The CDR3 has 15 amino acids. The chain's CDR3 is CASKIRQAVSGEQYF. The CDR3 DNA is TGTGCCAGCAAAATTCGACAGGCAGTCTCGGGGGAGCAGTACTTC.

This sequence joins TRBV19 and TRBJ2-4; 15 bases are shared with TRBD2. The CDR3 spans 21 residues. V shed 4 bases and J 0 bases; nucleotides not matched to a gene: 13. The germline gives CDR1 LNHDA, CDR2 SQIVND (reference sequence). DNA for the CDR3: TGTGCCAGTAGTACCTTCCGGACTAGCGGGGGGGCATTGGCAGCCAAAAACATTCAGTACTTC. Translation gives CASSTFRTSGGALAAKNIQYF.

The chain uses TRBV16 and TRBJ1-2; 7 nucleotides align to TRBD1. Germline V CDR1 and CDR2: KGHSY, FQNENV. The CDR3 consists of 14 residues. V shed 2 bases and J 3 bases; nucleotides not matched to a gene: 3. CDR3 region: CASSQRGQDYGYTF. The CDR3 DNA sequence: TGTGCCAGCAGCCAACGAGGACAGGACTATGGCTACACCTTC.

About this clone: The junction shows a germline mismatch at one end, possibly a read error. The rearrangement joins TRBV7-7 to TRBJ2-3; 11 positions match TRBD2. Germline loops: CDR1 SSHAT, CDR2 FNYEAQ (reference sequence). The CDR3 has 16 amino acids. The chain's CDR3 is CASSSGTSGSTDTQYF. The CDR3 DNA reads TGTGCTAGCAGCTCCGGGACTAGCGGTTCCACAGATACGCAGTATTTT.

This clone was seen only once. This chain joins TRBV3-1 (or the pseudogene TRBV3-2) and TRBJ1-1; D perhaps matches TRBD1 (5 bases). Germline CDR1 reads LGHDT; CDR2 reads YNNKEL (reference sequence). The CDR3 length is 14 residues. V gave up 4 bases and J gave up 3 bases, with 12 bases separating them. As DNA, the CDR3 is TGTGCCAGCAGCCTTGACGACAGATACACTGAAGCTTTCTTT. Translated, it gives CASSLDDRYTEAFF.

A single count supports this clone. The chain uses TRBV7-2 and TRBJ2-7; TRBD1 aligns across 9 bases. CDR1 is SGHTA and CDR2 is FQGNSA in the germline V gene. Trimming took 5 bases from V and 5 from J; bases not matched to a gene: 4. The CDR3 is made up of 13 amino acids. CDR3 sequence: CASSRDRADEQYF. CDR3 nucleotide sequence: TGTGCCAGCAGCCGGGACAGGGCGGACGAGCAGTACTTC.

The CDR3 sequence is CASSWDKDYGYTF. The CDR3 DNA reads TGTGCCAGCAGCTGGGACAAGGACTATGGCTACACCTTC. The chain uses TRBV7-2 and TRBJ1-2; D is perhaps TRBD1 (6 bases). Trimming left V 4 bases short and J 3 bases short, with 9 bases between. CDR1 and CDR2 from the germline V gene are SGHTA and FQGNSA. The CDR3 is 13 residues long.

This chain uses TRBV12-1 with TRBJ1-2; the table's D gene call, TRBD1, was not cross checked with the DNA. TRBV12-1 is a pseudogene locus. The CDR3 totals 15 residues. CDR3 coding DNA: TGTGCCAGCAGCTTATATACAGGGGGGAACTATGGCTACACCTTC. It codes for CASSLYTGGNYGYTF.

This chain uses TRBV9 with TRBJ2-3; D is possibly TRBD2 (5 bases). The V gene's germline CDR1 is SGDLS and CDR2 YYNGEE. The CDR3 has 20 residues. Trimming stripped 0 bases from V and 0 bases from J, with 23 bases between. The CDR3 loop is CASSVALSPTRALSTDTQYF. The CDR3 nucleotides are TGTGCCAGCAGCGTAGCCCTGTCGCCTACTAGAGCGCTTAGCACAGATACGCAGTATTTT. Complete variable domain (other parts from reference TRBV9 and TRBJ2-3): DSGVTQTPKHLITATGQRVTLRCSPRSGDLSVYWYQQSLDQGLQFLIQYYNGEERAKGNILERFSAQQFPDLHSELNLSSLELGDSALYFCASSVALSPTRALSTDTQYFGPGTRLTVL.

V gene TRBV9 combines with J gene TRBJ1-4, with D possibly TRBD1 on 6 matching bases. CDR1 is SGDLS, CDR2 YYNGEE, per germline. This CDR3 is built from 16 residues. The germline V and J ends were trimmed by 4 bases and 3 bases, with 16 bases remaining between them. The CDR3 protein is CASSSTPDRPNEKLFF. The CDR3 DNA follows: TGTGCCAGCAGCTCGACCCCGGACAGACCTAATGAAAAACTGTTTTTT.

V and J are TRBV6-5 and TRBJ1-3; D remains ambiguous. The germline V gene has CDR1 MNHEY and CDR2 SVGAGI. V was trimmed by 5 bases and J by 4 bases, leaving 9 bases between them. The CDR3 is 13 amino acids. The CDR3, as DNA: TGTGCCAGCAGTCGCGGTGTCGGAAACACCATATATTTT. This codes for CASSRGVGNTIYF.

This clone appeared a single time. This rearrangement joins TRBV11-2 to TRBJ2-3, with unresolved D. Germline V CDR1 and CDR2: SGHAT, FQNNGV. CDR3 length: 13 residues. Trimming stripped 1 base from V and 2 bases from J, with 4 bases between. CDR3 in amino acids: CASSLGVTDTQYF. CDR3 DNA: TGTGCCAGCAGCTTAGGCGTCACAGATACGCAGTATTTT.